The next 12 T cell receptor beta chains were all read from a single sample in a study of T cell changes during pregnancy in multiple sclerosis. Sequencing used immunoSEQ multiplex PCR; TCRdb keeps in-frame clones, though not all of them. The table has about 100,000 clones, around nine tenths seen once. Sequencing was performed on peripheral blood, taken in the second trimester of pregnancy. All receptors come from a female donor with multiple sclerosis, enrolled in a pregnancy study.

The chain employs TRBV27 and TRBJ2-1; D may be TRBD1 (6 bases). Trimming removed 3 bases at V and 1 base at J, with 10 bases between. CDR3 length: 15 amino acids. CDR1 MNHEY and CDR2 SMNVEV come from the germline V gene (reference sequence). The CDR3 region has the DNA TGTGCCAGCAGTTTTGGCCAGGGGTCCTACAATGAGCAGTTCTTC. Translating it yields CASSFGQGSYNEQFF.

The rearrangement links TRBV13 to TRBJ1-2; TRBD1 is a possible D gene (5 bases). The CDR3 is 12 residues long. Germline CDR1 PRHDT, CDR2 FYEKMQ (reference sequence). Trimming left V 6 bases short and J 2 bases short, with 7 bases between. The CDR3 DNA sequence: TGTGCCAGCAGGACAGCCAACTATGGCTACACCTTC. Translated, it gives CASRTANYGYTF.

CDR3 nucleotides: TGCAGTGCTACTACAGGGTCGGGAGCTTTCTTT. Encoded protein: CSATTGSGAFF. The chain combines TRBV20-1 with TRBJ1-1; D perhaps matches TRBD1 (6 bases). CDR1 is DFQATT and CDR2 is SNEGSKA in the germline V gene (reference sequence). The V end lost 4 bases, the J end lost 10 bases, and 13 bases lay between the germline ends. The CDR3 loop spans 11 amino acids.

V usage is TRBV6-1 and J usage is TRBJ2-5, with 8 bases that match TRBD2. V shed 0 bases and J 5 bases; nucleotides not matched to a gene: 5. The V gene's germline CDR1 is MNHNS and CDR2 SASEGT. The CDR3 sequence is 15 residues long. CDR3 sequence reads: CASSEAGLVGETQYF. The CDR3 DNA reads TGTGCCAGCAGTGAAGCGGGACTAGTGGGGGAGACCCAGTACTTC.

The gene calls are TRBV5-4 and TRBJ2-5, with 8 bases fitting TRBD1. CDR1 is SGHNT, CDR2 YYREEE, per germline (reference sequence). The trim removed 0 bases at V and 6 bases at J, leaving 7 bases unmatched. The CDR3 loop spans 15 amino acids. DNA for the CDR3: TGTGCCAGCAGCTTGGGGGTTGGACAGGGACAGACCCAGTACTTC. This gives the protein CASSLGVGQGQTQYF.

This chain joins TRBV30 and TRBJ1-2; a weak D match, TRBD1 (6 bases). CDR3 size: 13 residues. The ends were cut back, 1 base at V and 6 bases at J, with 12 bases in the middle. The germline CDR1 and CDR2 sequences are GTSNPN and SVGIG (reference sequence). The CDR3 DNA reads TGTGCCTGGAGTGGAAGGACAGCCGATGGCTACACCTTC. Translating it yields CAWSGRTADGYTF. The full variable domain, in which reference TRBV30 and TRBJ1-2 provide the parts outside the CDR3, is SQTIHQWPATLVQPVGSPLSLECTVEGTSNPNLYWYRQAAGRGLQLLFYSVGIGQISSEVPQNLSASRPQDRQFILSSKKLLLSDSGFYLCAWSGRTADGYTFGSGTRLTVV.

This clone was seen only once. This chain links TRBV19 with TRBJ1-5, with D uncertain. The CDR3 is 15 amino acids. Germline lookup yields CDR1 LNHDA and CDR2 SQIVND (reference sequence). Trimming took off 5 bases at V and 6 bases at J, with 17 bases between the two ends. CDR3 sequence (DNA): TGTGCCAGTAGTTTCGTTCACTTGGGCTCTCAGCCCCAGCATTTT. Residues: CASSFVHLGSQPQHF.

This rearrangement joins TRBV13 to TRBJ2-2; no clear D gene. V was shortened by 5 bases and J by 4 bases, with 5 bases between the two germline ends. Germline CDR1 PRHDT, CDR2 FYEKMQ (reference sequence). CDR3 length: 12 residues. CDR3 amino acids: CASSPSTGELFF. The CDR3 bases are TGTGCCAGCAGCCCGTCCACCGGGGAGCTGTTTTTT. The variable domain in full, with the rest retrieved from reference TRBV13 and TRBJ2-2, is AAGVIQSPRHLIKEKRETATLKCYPIPRHDTVYWYQQGPGQDPQFLISFYEKMQSDKGSIPDRFSAQQFSDYHSELNMSSLELGDSALYFCASSPSTGELFFGEGSRLTVL.

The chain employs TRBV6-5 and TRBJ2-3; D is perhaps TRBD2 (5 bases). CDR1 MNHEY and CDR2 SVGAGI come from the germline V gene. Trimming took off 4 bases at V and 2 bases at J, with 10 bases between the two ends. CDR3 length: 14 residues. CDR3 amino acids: CASSSRRTTDTQYF. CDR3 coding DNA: TGTGCCAGCAGTTCCAGGAGGACCACAGATACGCAGTATTTT.

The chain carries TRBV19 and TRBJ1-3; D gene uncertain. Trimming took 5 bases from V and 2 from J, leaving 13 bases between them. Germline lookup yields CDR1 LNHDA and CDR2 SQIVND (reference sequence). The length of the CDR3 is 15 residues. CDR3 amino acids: CASSHGEIPGNTIYF. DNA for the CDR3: TGTGCCAGTAGTCACGGTGAAATCCCTGGAAACACCATATATTTT. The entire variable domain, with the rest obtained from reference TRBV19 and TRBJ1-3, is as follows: DGGITQSPKYLFRKEGQNVTLSCEQNLNHDAMYWYRQDPGQGLRLIYYSQIVNDFQKGDIAEGYSVSREKKESFPLTVTSAQKNPTAFYLCASSHGEIPGNTIYFGEGSWLTVV.

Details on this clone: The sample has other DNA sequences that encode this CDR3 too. CDR3 sequence reads: CASSLAGGPGETQYF. The CDR3 DNA reads TGCGCCAGCTCGCTAGCGGGAGGGCCCGGGGAGACCCAGTACTTC. The gene calls are TRBV5-1 and TRBJ2-5; 12 bases align to TRBD2. Looked up from germline, CDR1 is SGHRS and CDR2 is YFSETQ. CDR3 length equals 15 residues. Trimming at V came to 7 bases and at J to 5 bases, leaving 9 bases not matched to a gene.

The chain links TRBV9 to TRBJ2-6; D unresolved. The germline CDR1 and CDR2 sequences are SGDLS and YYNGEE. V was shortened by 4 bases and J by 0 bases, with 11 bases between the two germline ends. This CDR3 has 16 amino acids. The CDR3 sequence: CASSPRSSSGANVLTF. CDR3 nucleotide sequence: TGTGCCAGCAGCCCTCGGTCGAGCTCTGGGGCCAACGTCCTGACTTTC.